The T cell receptor beta chain under discussion was sequenced for a study of blood T cell repertoires in COVID-19. Study at large: Specimens from acute and convalescent COVID-19 originated in the United States, Italy and Spain.

TCRdb keeps only in-frame clones here, not all; method: immunoSEQ multiplex PCR. The sample lists around 470,000 clones, 89% occurring once. Seattle's cohort entered during active infection and was followed longitudinally. The germline V and J ends were trimmed by 5 bases and 2 bases, with 12 bases remaining between them. The CDR3 extends over 13 amino acids. Germline assignment: CDR1 GTSNPN and CDR2 SVGIG (reference sequence). The specimen was peripheral blood. The source of this sequence is a man aged 18-30 years with COVID-19, enrolled during active disease. This chain joins TRBV30 and TRBJ2-5, with TRBD1 as a possible D gene (6 bases). The CDR3 here is CAWEQGPQETQYF. DNA for the CDR3: TGTGCCTGGGAACAGGGACCTCAAGAGACCCAGTACTTC.